This record covers a single TCR beta chain. This clonotype has ten or more counts. No cognate antigen has been identified for it. Per-base quality was not reported, and no clone a single base away is much larger than it. This entry belongs to a study of T cell repertoires in cytomegalovirus infection (dated by TCRdb to between 2018 and 2021). For the wider study: Donor HLA type was relevant to the analysis, as public TCR beta signatures indicated carriage of CMV infection together with the matching HLA type.

Overall study results and their limits: Carriers of CMV infection plus the relevant HLA type were discriminated by the cumulative frequency of public TCR beta family members in the study cohort and in an independent roughly 340-donor cohort. The ex vivo response was dominated by HLA-C-restricted CMV-specific TCR beta clonotypes, which also provided the single most frequent clonotype in two of eight donors.

The CDR3 starts with the cysteine, ends with the phenylalanine, and has 13 residues. Of the read, only the CDR3 DNA is kept; its 39 bases are in frame from base 1. V is reduced by 1 base and J by 2 bases, leaving a spacing of 8 bases between them. CDR1 GTSNPN and CDR2 SVGIG are derived from the germline V gene (reference sequence). Instrument used: Illumina HiSeq 1500. TCRdb passed the public sequencing reads through fastp at Q25 and MiXCR, retaining productive beta sequences. Rows are unified per CDR3 protein, each entry keeping the most common DNA and genes. The sample table shows about 230,000 distinct CDR3 sequences, and roughly 6.5% are seen once. Roughly 6% of the sample belongs to the ten largest clones.

The sequence links TRBV30 to TRBJ2-5; TRBD2 might be the D gene, on 5 matching bases. Sequencing was performed on PBMCs. This receptor was identified in a human donor in good health (CMV status not recorded). Some clones in this sample may be carry-over from other donors' samples. The CDR3 amino acid sequence is: CAWSELAQETQYF. The DNA reads TGTGCCTGGAGTGAGCTAGCTCAAGAGACCCAGTACTTC.